These T cell receptor beta chains were read from a single sample in a study of response to subunit inactivated influenza vaccine. Each CDR3 protein gets one entry after TCRdb re-called the RT-PCR reads with MiXCR. Counted here are hundreds of thousands of distinct CDR3 sequences, about 25% occurring once; the ten biggest clones make up 1.5% to 2%. This material consisted of CD4+ T cells sorted from PBMCs, taken 4 to 6 days after vaccination. The receptors shown here come from a man aged 50 to 60 who received an inactivated influenza vaccine. The CDR3 runs from the conserved cysteine through the conserved F or W. D genes are given only for firm matches. The listing skips clone size in some rows; elsewhere it reads once, few, many or a size class.

D gene: TRBD1; V gene: TRBV20-1; clone size: many; J gene: TRBJ1-5; CDR3 DNA: TGCAGTGCGTCCGGGACAGGGCTCAATCAGCCCCAGCATTTT; CDR3 protein: CSASGTGLNQPQHF
D gene: -; V gene: TRBV9; clone size: few; J gene: TRBJ2-3; CDR3 DNA: TGTGCCAGCAGCGTAGACCCCCAGGGCCACACAGATACGCAGTATTTT; CDR3 protein: CASSVDPQGHTDTQYF
D gene: -; V gene: TRBV28; clone size: -; J gene: TRBJ2-5; CDR3 DNA: TGTGCCAGCAGCCTCCAAACCGGGATACAAGAGACCCAGTACTTC; CDR3 protein: CASSLQTGIQETQYF
D gene: -; V gene: TRBV13; clone size: -; J gene: TRBJ2-2; CDR3 DNA: TGTGCCAGCAGCCCACCCGGAACTTTGAACACCGGGGAGCTGTTTTTT; CDR3 protein: CASSPPGTLNTGELFF
D gene: -; V gene: TRBV18; clone size: few; J gene: TRBJ2-2; CDR3 DNA: TGTGCCAGCTCACCACCGATGGGGCCCGGGGAGCTGTTTTTT; CDR3 protein: CASSPPMGPGELFF
D gene: TRBD2; V gene: TRBV5-1; clone size: -; J gene: TRBJ2-2; CDR3 DNA: TGCGCCAGCAGCTTGGCCGACTCGGGACTAATGTTTTTT; CDR3 protein: CASSLADSGLMFF
D gene: TRBD1; V gene: TRBV12-3/TRBV12-4; clone size: few; J gene: TRBJ1-6; CDR3 DNA: TGTGCCAGCAGTACAAGCAGACAGGGGAATTCACCCCTCCACTTT; CDR3 protein: CASSTSRQGNSPLHF
D gene: TRBD1; V gene: TRBV12-3/TRBV12-4; clone size: -; J gene: TRBJ2-2; CDR3 DNA: TGTGCCAGCATCCCCGGACAGGGATCGAACACCGGGGAGCTGTTTTTT; CDR3 protein: CASIPGQGSNTGELFF
D gene: TRBD2; V gene: TRBV4-2; clone size: many; J gene: TRBJ2-5; CDR3 DNA: TGTGCCAGCAGCTCCGGACTAGCGGGGCAAGAGACCCAGTACTTC; CDR3 protein: CASSSGLAGQETQYF
D gene: -; V gene: TRBV7-9; clone size: -; J gene: TRBJ2-7; CDR3 DNA: TGTGCCAGCAGCTCCGGGACTCGCCGGAGCGAGCAGTACTTC; CDR3 protein: CASSSGTRRSEQYF
D gene: TRBD2; V gene: TRBV6-2/TRBV6-3; clone size: -; J gene: TRBJ2-1; CDR3 DNA: TGTGCCAGCAGTTATGCCCACCTCATAGCGGGAGGTGCCTACAATGAGCAGTTCTTC; CDR3 protein: CASSYAHLIAGGAYNEQFF
D gene: -; V gene: TRBV20-1; clone size: -; J gene: TRBJ1-4; CDR3 DNA: TGCAGTGCTAGACTTCATCCTAATGAAAAACTGTTTTTT; CDR3 protein: CSARLHPNEKLFF
D gene: -; V gene: TRBV28; clone size: -; J gene: TRBJ2-7; CDR3 DNA: TGTGCCAGCAGTTTATCCGGCAGTGTTAGCTCCTACGAGCAGTACTTC; CDR3 protein: CASSLSGSVSSYEQYF
D gene: -; V gene: TRBV20-1; clone size: -; J gene: TRBJ2-5; CDR3 DNA: TGCAGTGCTGGGTCCTCAGGGCAGACCCAGTACTTC; CDR3 protein: CSAGSSGQTQYF
D gene: -; V gene: TRBV2; clone size: -; J gene: TRBJ2-3; CDR3 DNA: TGTGCCAGCAGTGCCCAGGGTCGGGGCACAGATACGCAGTATTTT; CDR3 protein: CASSAQGRGTDTQYF
D gene: -; V gene: TRBV18; clone size: few; J gene: TRBJ2-2; CDR3 DNA: TGTGCCAGCTCACCGGGAACAGGGTCTACCGGGGAGCTGTTTTTT; CDR3 protein: CASSPGTGSTGELFF
D gene: -; V gene: TRBV9; clone size: few; J gene: TRBJ2-1; CDR3 DNA: TGTGCCAGCAGCTCAGGGGGGACATCTTACAATGAGCAGTTCTTC; CDR3 protein: CASSSGGTSYNEQFF
D gene: -; V gene: TRBV2; clone size: -; J gene: TRBJ1-4; CDR3 DNA: TGTGCCAGCAGTTTAAACGACATCCGCTCTGAAAAACTGTTTTTT; CDR3 protein: CASSLNDIRSEKLFF
D gene: -; V gene: TRBV7-2; clone size: few; J gene: TRBJ2-7; CDR3 DNA: TGTGCCAGCAACTCCTTAGGGTACGAGCAGTACTTC; CDR3 protein: CASNSLGYEQYF
D gene: -; V gene: TRBV30; clone size: -; J gene: TRBJ2-7; CDR3 DNA: TGTGCCTGGAGTGCCGGCCGGACGCTCAGGGACGAGCAGTACTTC; CDR3 protein: CAWSAGRTLRDEQYF
D gene: -; V gene: TRBV7-7; clone size: few; J gene: TRBJ2-1; CDR3 DNA: TGTGCTAGCAGCGAAAACACAGGGAATGAGCAGTTCTTC; CDR3 protein: CASSENTGNEQFF
D gene: -; V gene: TRBV2; clone size: few; J gene: TRBJ2-3; CDR3 DNA: TGTGCCAGCACCTCAGGGTACTCTTACACAGATACGCAGTATTTT; CDR3 protein: CASTSGYSYTDTQYF
D gene: TRBD2; V gene: TRBV20-1; clone size: few; J gene: TRBJ2-5; CDR3 DNA: TGCAGTGCTAGAGATTTTCGAGCAGCGGGGCTCCAAGAGACCCAGTACTTC; CDR3 protein: CSARDFRAAGLQETQYF
D gene: -; V gene: TRBV20-1; clone size: -; J gene: TRBJ2-5; CDR3 DNA: TGCAGTGCTAGACACGGGGCTGGAGAGACCCAGTACTTC; CDR3 protein: CSARHGAGETQYF
D gene: -; V gene: TRBV20-1; clone size: -; J gene: TRBJ2-2; CDR3 DNA: TGCAGTGCTAAATCTAGCTACGCCGGGGCCGGGGAGCTGTTTTTT; CDR3 protein: CSAKSSYAGAGELFF
D gene: -; V gene: TRBV4-1; clone size: -; J gene: TRBJ2-4; CDR3 DNA: TGCGCCAGCAGCCAAGGTTTCCCTGCCAAAAACATTCAGTACTTC; CDR3 protein: CASSQGFPAKNIQYF
D gene: -; V gene: TRBV7-6; clone size: many; J gene: TRBJ1-3; CDR3 DNA: TGTGCCAGCAGCTTCTCCGGTGACTCTGGAAACACCATATATTTT; CDR3 protein: CASSFSGDSGNTIYF
D gene: -; V gene: TRBV15; clone size: few; J gene: TRBJ2-2; CDR3 DNA: TGTGCCACCAGCAGAGATAGGACCGGGGCCTCGGGGACCGGGGAGCTGTTTTTT; CDR3 protein: CATSRDRTGASGTGELFF
D gene: -; V gene: TRBV5-1; clone size: few; J gene: TRBJ2-1; CDR3 DNA: TGCGCCAGCAGCTCGGACCCCGGGGCCCAGGTTGAGCAGTTCTTC; CDR3 protein: CASSSDPGAQVEQFF
D gene: -; V gene: TRBV12-3/TRBV12-4; clone size: -; J gene: TRBJ1-2; CDR3 DNA: TGTGCCAGCAGTTTAGACGTTTATGGCTACACCTTC; CDR3 protein: CASSLDVYGYTF
D gene: TRBD1; V gene: TRBV7-2; clone size: -; J gene: TRBJ2-7; CDR3 DNA: TGTGCCAGCAGCGGACAGGCTGGCTCCTACGAGCAGTACTTC; CDR3 protein: CASSGQAGSYEQYF
D gene: -; V gene: TRBV5-6; clone size: -; J gene: TRBJ2-7; CDR3 DNA: TGTGCCAGCAGCTTGGCCAAGCTGGTGACAGCGAACTACGAGCAGTACTTC; CDR3 protein: CASSLAKLVTANYEQYF
D gene: -; V gene: TRBV29-1; clone size: -; J gene: TRBJ2-3; CDR3 DNA: TGCAGCGTTGATGGGGGGAAAGGCGGTGGACCAGATACGCAGTATTTT; CDR3 protein: CSVDGGKGGGPDTQYF
D gene: TRBD1; V gene: TRBV24-1; clone size: -; J gene: TRBJ2-1; CDR3 DNA: TGTGCCACCAGTAAAGAGGGGACAGGGGTGGGGGAGCAGTTCTTC; CDR3 protein: CATSKEGTGVGEQFF
D gene: TRBD2; V gene: TRBV23-1; clone size: -; J gene: TRBJ2-7; CDR3 DNA: TGCGCCAGCAGTCAATCGGGACTAGCGGGAACCTACGAGCAGTACTTC; CDR3 protein: CASSQSGLAGTYEQYF
D gene: TRBD2; V gene: TRBV7-2; clone size: -; J gene: TRBJ2-3; CDR3 DNA: TGTGCCAGCAGCTTAGCGCGGGCTAGCGGGAGCACAGATACGCAGTATTTT; CDR3 protein: CASSLARASGSTDTQYF
D gene: -; V gene: TRBV28; clone size: once; J gene: TRBJ2-7; CDR3 DNA: TGTGCCAGCAGTTCCTCTACCCCATACGAGCAGTACTTC; CDR3 protein: CASSSSTPYEQYF
D gene: -; V gene: TRBV5-5; clone size: -; J gene: TRBJ1-1; CDR3 DNA: TGTGCCAGCAGCTTGTGGGAACATGAAGCTTTCTTT; CDR3 protein: CASSLWEHEAFF
D gene: -; V gene: TRBV5-5; clone size: -; J gene: TRBJ2-1; CDR3 DNA: TGTGTCAGCAGAACTTTGGTACTCGCTTCTGAGCAGTTCTTC; CDR3 protein: CVSRTLVLASEQFF
D gene: -; V gene: TRBV5-1; clone size: few; J gene: TRBJ2-2; CDR3 DNA: TGCGCCAGCAGCTTCGTGGTATCGAACACCGGGGAGCTGTTTTTT; CDR3 protein: CASSFVVSNTGELFF
D gene: TRBD2; V gene: TRBV12-3/TRBV12-4; clone size: -; J gene: TRBJ2-3; CDR3 DNA: TGTGCCAGCAGTTACTCCCTAGCGGGGACTAGCACAGATACGCAGTATTTT; CDR3 protein: CASSYSLAGTSTDTQYF
D gene: TRBD1; V gene: TRBV6-2/TRBV6-3; clone size: few; J gene: TRBJ2-1; CDR3 DNA: TGTGCCAGCTCCCACAGGGGCAGCTCCTACAATGAGCAGTTCTTC; CDR3 protein: CASSHRGSSYNEQFF
D gene: -; V gene: TRBV7-6; clone size: few; J gene: TRBJ2-2; CDR3 DNA: TGTGCCATCGACCCTACAGGGACCGGGGAGCTGTTTTTT; CDR3 protein: CAIDPTGTGELFF
D gene: TRBD1; V gene: TRBV10-1; clone size: -; J gene: TRBJ1-1; CDR3 DNA: TGCGCCAGCAGTGACGGGCAGGGGGCCATGAACACTGAAGCTTTCTTT; CDR3 protein: CASSDGQGAMNTEAFF
D gene: -; V gene: TRBV5-1; clone size: many; J gene: TRBJ2-1; CDR3 DNA: TGCGCCAGCAGCGTAGACAATGAGCAGTTCTTC; CDR3 protein: CASSVDNEQFF
D gene: -; V gene: TRBV15; clone size: -; J gene: TRBJ1-5; CDR3 DNA: TGTGCCACCAGCAGAGACCTAGCAGGAAATCAGCCCCAGCATTTT; CDR3 protein: CATSRDLAGNQPQHF
D gene: -; V gene: TRBV29-1; clone size: few; J gene: TRBJ1-2; CDR3 DNA: TGCAGCGTCAAGGGGGGGACTAAGTATGGCTACACCTTC; CDR3 protein: CSVKGGTKYGYTF
D gene: -; V gene: TRBV7-7; clone size: few; J gene: TRBJ1-1; CDR3 DNA: TGTGCTAGCAGCCCTCAAATGGGCACTGAAGCTTTCTTT; CDR3 protein: CASSPQMGTEAFF
D gene: -; V gene: TRBV28; clone size: few; J gene: TRBJ1-5; CDR3 DNA: TGTGCCAGCAGATCAGGGCGCGGCCAGCCCCAGCATTTT; CDR3 protein: CASRSGRGQPQHF
D gene: TRBD1; V gene: TRBV11-2; clone size: -; J gene: TRBJ1-2; CDR3 DNA: TGTGCCAGCAGCTTAGGGACAGGGGTTAAGGATGGCTACACCTTC; CDR3 protein: CASSLGTGVKDGYTF